Presented here are 28 T cell receptor beta chains from one specimen sequenced in a study of technical replicates of blood from a few donors. Sequencing was performed with immunoSEQ multiplex PCR; in TCRdb, only in-frame clones are kept and a portion is missing. The sample yields some 85,000 clones, roughly 94% seen once. Sequencing input: T cells isolated from PBMCs. These TCRs come from a human donor in good health.

This clone was detected only once. The gene calls are TRBV5-1 and TRBJ2-1; 8 bases match TRBD2. This CDR3 has 16 amino acids. CDR1 SGHRS and CDR2 YFSETQ come from the germline V gene. With 6 bases clipped from V and 3 bases from J, the junction kept 11 bases outside the gene matches. The CDR3 DNA follows: TGCGCCAGCAACTTAGCGGGACTTGTCCGCTACAATGAGCAGTTCTTC. Translated, it gives CASNLAGLVRYNEQFF.

The chain uses TRBV4-1 and TRBJ2-7; 9 bases map to TRBD2. In germline, CDR1 is MGHRA, CDR2 YSYEKL. V was pared by 2 bases and J by 4 bases, with 12 bases of the junction left unmatched. CDR3 size: 17 residues. Here the CDR3 reads CASSQLSLAGPSYEQYF. In nucleotides, the CDR3 is TGCGCCAGCAGCCAATTATCTCTAGCGGGACCCTCGTACGAGCAGTACTTC.

This chain joins TRBV28 and TRBJ1-1, with D perhaps TRBD1 (5 bases). V was cut by 7 bases and J by 0 bases, with 18 bases left in between. This CDR3 spans 16 amino acids. Germline V lookup: CDR1 MDHEN, CDR2 SYDVKM. CDR3 DNA: TGTGCCAGCACCCCCTCAGGGAGGCGTATGAACACTGAAGCTTTCTTT. It encodes CASTPSGRRMNTEAFF.

This clone showed up just once. CDR3 sequence reads: CASSLSGNTGELFF. For the CDR3, the DNA is TGTGCCAGCAGCCTTAGCGGGAACACCGGGGAGCTGTTTTTT. The chain carries TRBV6-6 and TRBJ2-2; D is perhaps TRBD2 (6 bases). The germline V gene has CDR1 MNHNY and CDR2 SVGAGI (reference sequence). V dropped 6 bases and J dropped 1 base, with 9 bases sitting between them. The CDR3 is 14 residues long.

The J gene is TRBJ1-2, the V gene TRBV27; 7 nucleotides match TRBD1. Trimming took 5 bases from V and 5 from J; bases not matched to a gene: 11. The CDR3 has 15 residues. Germline V lookup: CDR1 MNHEY, CDR2 SMNVEV (reference sequence). As DNA, the CDR3 is TGTGCCAGCAGTACCACTAGACAGGGCCGGTATGGCTACACCTTC. Protein sequence: CASSTTRQGRYGYTF.

V and J are TRBV25-1 and TRBJ1-1; D is ambiguous. V lost 4 bases and J 3 bases, leaving 18 bases between the germline ends. CDR1 is MGHDK, CDR2 SYGVNS, per germline. This CDR3 is 16 amino acids long. This chain's CDR3 is CASSGLRMLEDTEAFF. CDR3 nucleotide sequence: TGTGCCAGCAGTGGTCTCCGTATGTTGGAGGACACTGAAGCTTTCTTT.

V gene TRBV4-3 combines with J gene TRBJ2-5; 9 nucleotides align to TRBD2. The germline V gene encodes CDR1 LGHNA and CDR2 YSLEER. V trimming: 1 base; J trimming: 3 bases; junction bases outside the gene matches: 0. CDR3 length: 14 residues. The CDR3 loop reads CASSQGLAEETQYF. CDR3 nucleotide sequence: TGCGCCAGCAGCCAAGGACTAGCGGAAGAGACCCAGTACTTC.

This chain joins TRBV4-1 and TRBJ2-3; 9 nucleotides agree with TRBD2. The germline V gene has CDR1 MGHRA and CDR2 YSYEKL. The ends lost 4 bases at V and 2 bases at J; junction bases unmatched: 4. The CDR3 is 15 amino acids. The CDR3 loop is CASSRGTSNTDTQYF. In DNA, the CDR3 is TGCGCCAGCAGCCGCGGGACTAGCAACACAGATACGCAGTATTTT.

The chain is built from TRBV4-2 and TRBJ2-1, with 8 bases identical to TRBD2. CDR1 and CDR2 from the germline V gene are LGHNA and YNFKEQ. The CDR3 has 17 amino acids. With 3 bases clipped from V and 7 bases from J, the junction kept 14 bases outside the gene matches. In DNA, the CDR3 is TGTGCCAGCAGCCAGGCTTACTCAGCGGGAGAAAGGAATGAGCAGTTCTTC. It is translated as CASSQAYSAGERNEQFF.

The chain is built from TRBV4-3 and TRBJ1-4; D unclear. CDR1 LGHNA and CDR2 YSLEER come from the germline V gene. CDR3 length: 16 amino acids. V shed 0 bases and J shed 8 bases, with 16 bases lying between them. The chain's CDR3 is CASSQDLFGGGEKLFF. The CDR3 nucleotides are TGCGCCAGCAGCCAAGATTTGTTCGGCGGAGGCGAAAAACTGTTTTTT.

The CDR3 loop is CASSLIGTGVDTQYF. The CDR3 DNA sequence: TGTGCCAGCAGCTTAATTGGGACAGGGGTGGATACGCAGTATTTT. V is TRBV7-3 and J is TRBJ2-3; 10 bases align to TRBD1. The CDR3 has 15 amino acids. Germline trimming cut 1 base from V and 6 bases from J; bases unmatched to any gene: 4. Germline CDR1 is SGHTA and CDR2 is FQGTGA.

The J gene is TRBJ2-1, the V gene TRBV25-1; perhaps TRBD2 as D (5 bases). This CDR3 is built from 14 residues. The V end lost 8 bases, the J end lost 7 bases, and 18 bases lay between the germline ends. CDR1 and CDR2 (germline): MGHDK, SYGVNS. The DNA of the CDR3 is TGTGCCAGCGAGGGCCCCTGGGTCGAGAATGAGCAGTTCTTC. It encodes CASEGPWVENEQFF.

The gene calls are TRBV29-1 and TRBJ1-4; TRBD1 matches at 9 bases. This CDR3 is built from 12 residues. Losses at the gene ends were 7 bases for V and 6 bases for J; bases not matched to a gene: 3. Looked up from germline, CDR1 is SQVTM and CDR2 is ANQGSEA. This CDR3 is CSGGTGHEKLFF. As DNA, the CDR3 is TGCAGCGGCGGGACAGGGCATGAAAAACTGTTTTTT.

This rearrangement joins TRBV29-1 to TRBJ2-5, with D tentatively TRBD1 (5 bases). CDR1 and CDR2 (germline): SQVTM, ANQGSEA. The CDR3 extends over 17 amino acids. Between the trimmed V and J ends, which lost 3 bases and 4 bases, there was a span of 24 bases. CDR3: CSVEFLRAGGNRETQYF. DNA of the CDR3: TGCAGCGTTGAGTTTCTCAGGGCCGGTGGAAATCGAGAGACCCAGTACTTC. The entire variable domain, with the rest obtained from reference TRBV29-1 and TRBJ2-5, is as follows: SAVISQKPSRDICQRGTSLTIQCQVDSQVTMMFWYRQQPGQSLTLIATANQGSEATYESGFVIDKFPISRPNLTFSTLTVSNMSPEDSSIYLCSVEFLRAGGNRETQYFGPGTRLLVL.

V and J are TRBV9 and TRBJ2-7; 7 nucleotides line up with TRBD1. There are 16 residues in the CDR3. Germline assignment: CDR1 SGDLS and CDR2 YYNGEE. Unmatched junction bases numbered 12, after V lost 3 bases and J lost 3 bases. The CDR3 region has the DNA TGTGCCAGCAGCGAGGGGGTGACAGGGACAAGCTACGAGCAGTACTTC. Its protein product is CASSEGVTGTSYEQYF.

This sequence joins TRBV5-1 and TRBJ2-5; TRBD1 matches 8 bases. The CDR3 has 14 amino acids. Trimming at V came to 3 bases and at J to 4 bases, leaving 5 bases not matched to a gene. The germline CDR1 and CDR2 sequences are SGHRS and YFSETQ. The CDR3 here is CASSSGQGPETQYF. The CDR3 DNA follows: TGCGCCAGCAGCTCAGGACAGGGCCCAGAGACCCAGTACTTC. Variable domain in full (rest from reference TRBV5-1 and TRBJ2-5): KAGVTQTPRYLIKTRGQQVTLSCSPISGHRSVSWYQQTPGQGLQFLFEYFSETQRNKGNFPGRFSGRQFSNSRSEMNVSTLELGDSALYLCASSSGQGPETQYFGPGTRLLVL.

The gene calls are TRBV30 and TRBJ2-5, with 7 bases aligning to TRBD1. CDR1 GTSNPN and CDR2 SVGIG come from the germline V gene (reference sequence). The ends lost 3 bases at V and 4 bases at J; junction bases unmatched: 5. The CDR3 is 13 amino acids. CDR3 coding DNA: TGTGCCTGGAGCGTGACAGGGACAGAGACCCAGTACTTC. Its translation: CAWSVTGTETQYF.

The CDR3: CASRGQGAGGYTF. Here the CDR3 DNA reads TGTGCCAGCAGGGGACAGGGAGCGGGTGGCTACACCTTC. The chain is built from TRBV28 and TRBJ1-2; 9 bases agree with TRBD1. J lost 7 bases, V lost 6 bases, and 6 bases had no gene match. This CDR3 spans 13 amino acids. CDR1 MDHEN and CDR2 SYDVKM come from the germline V gene.

V and J are TRBV19 and TRBJ1-2; possibly TRBD1 for D (5 bases). Per the germline V gene, CDR1 is LNHDA and CDR2 is SQIVND (reference sequence). CDR3 length: 15 amino acids. The V gene lost 7 bases and the J gene lost 0 bases, with 15 bases spanning the gap. DNA of the CDR3: TGTGCCAGTAAGTTTCAAGGGGCAGCTAACTATGGCTACACCTTC. Translated, it gives CASKFQGAANYGYTF.

This clone was observed a single time. The J gene is TRBJ2-7, the V gene TRBV27; TRBD1 might be the D (6 bases). Germline assignment: CDR1 MNHEY and CDR2 SMNVEV (reference sequence). Trimming pared 6 bases from V and 5 bases from J, leaving 14 bases between. The CDR3 has 13 amino acids. Here the CDR3 DNA reads TGTGCCAGCAGACCCACAGGGTTTGACGAGCAGTACTTC. This sequence encodes CASRPTGFDEQYF.

V is TRBV21-1 and J is TRBJ2-7; the D call of TRBD1 is as the table states it, not checked on the DNA. TRBV21-1 corresponds to a pseudogene. The CDR3 length is 12 residues. The CDR3, as DNA: TGTGCCAGCCGCAGGGACACCCACGAGCAGTACTTC. Translation: CASRRDTHEQYF.

The chain is built from TRBV29-1 and TRBJ2-3; 7 nucleotides match TRBD1. Unmatched junction bases numbered 11, after V lost 3 bases and J lost 2 bases. Per germline, CDR1 SQVTM and CDR2 ANQGSEA. CDR3 size: 16 residues. The CDR3 sequence: CSVEGAGDRFTDTQYF. The CDR3 bases are TGCAGCGTTGAGGGGGCAGGGGACAGATTCACAGATACGCAGTATTTT.

V is TRBV5-4 and J is TRBJ1-2; TRBD1 might be the D (6 bases). The V and J ends lost 4 bases and 5 bases respectively, with 9 bases between them. Germline CDR1 is SGHNT and CDR2 is YYREEE (reference sequence). This CDR3 is built from 12 residues. CDR3 sequence reads: CASSEDSYGYTF. CDR3 sequence (DNA): TGTGCCAGCAGCGAGGACAGTTATGGCTACACCTTC.

The rearrangement links TRBV6-5 to TRBJ1-1, with 7 bases fitting TRBD1. After removal of 5 bases from V and 5 bases from J, the junction contained 5 bases not matched to a gene. The length of the CDR3 is 13 residues. CDR1 and CDR2 (germline): MNHEY, SVGAGI. CDR3 nucleotides: TGTGCCAGCAGTCAGGGGGGTTGGACTGAAGCTTTCTTT. It specifies CASSQGGWTEAFF.

Here the CDR3 reads CASSAGQGTEAFF. The CDR3 coding sequence is TGCGCCAGCAGTGCTGGACAGGGTACCGAAGCTTTCTTT. The chain employs TRBV10-2 and TRBJ1-1; 8 positions match TRBD1. Germline V CDR1 and CDR2: WSHSY, SAAADI. V shed 4 bases, J shed 8 bases, and the junction held 6 bases outside the gene matches. The CDR3 totals 13 residues.

This clone was seen only a few times. The J gene is TRBJ2-1, the V gene TRBV29-1, with a possible D match to TRBD1 (5 bases). Trimming left V 3 bases short and J 6 bases short, with 15 bases between. From germline, CDR1 is SQVTM and CDR2 ANQGSEA. The CDR3 is 14 residues long. As DNA, the CDR3 is TGCAGCGTTGATGTCGCAGGGATAGGCAATGAGCAGTTCTTC. Translation: CSVDVAGIGNEQFF.

The chain has TRBV9 and TRBJ1-2, with 7 bases lining up with TRBD1. The V segment lost 4 bases and the J segment 4 bases; nucleotides outside the gene matches: 16. Germline assignment: CDR1 SGDLS and CDR2 YYNGEE. The CDR3 runs 17 residues. CDR3 nucleotides: TGTGCCAGCAGCCTACGGACGGGGACAGCCAACTTCTATGGCTACACCTTC. Amino acids: CASSLRTGTANFYGYTF.

This chain joins TRBV5-1 and TRBJ1-5, with 7 bases matching TRBD1. V was pared by 3 bases and J by 5 bases, with 5 bases of the junction left unmatched. CDR1 and CDR2 from the germline V gene are SGHRS and YFSETQ. The CDR3 is made up of 14 amino acids. As DNA, the CDR3 is TGCGCCAGCAGCTCGGAAACAGGGGATCAGCCCCAGCATTTT. Translating gives CASSSETGDQPQHF. Together with reference TRBV5-1 and TRBJ1-5, the CDR3 gives the full variable domain: KAGVTQTPRYLIKTRGQQVTLSCSPISGHRSVSWYQQTPGQGLQFLFEYFSETQRNKGNFPGRFSGRQFSNSRSEMNVSTLELGDSALYLCASSSETGDQPQHFGDGTRLSIL.